This TCR beta chain is drawn from a study of T cells in Graves' hyperthyroidism and ophthalmopathy. A few counts support this clonotype. Its antigen remains unknown. Study-level findings and limits: Blood samples included most of the expanded thyroid clonotypes exceeding 0.001.

The ends were cut back, 8 bases at V and 5 bases at J, with 12 bases in the middle. The germline V gene encodes CDR1 SNHLY and CDR2 FYNNEI. This CDR3 region has 13 residues. Graves' hyperthyroidism qualified as stable when ophthalmopathy did not progress within 18 months. Clinical symptoms, serum thyroxine and TRAb, thyroid ultrasound and orbital computed tomography together formed the diagnostic basis. Template material for amplifying TCR beta CDR3 regions consisted of RNA transcripts. TCR CDR3 regions were first amplified by RT-PCR with HTBI primers. One entry per CDR3 protein results from TCRdb running MiXCR on the multiplex PCR reads. The sample consists of some 210,000 distinct CDR3 sequences, roughly a sixth of them appearing once.

V gene TRBV2 combines with J gene TRBJ1-4, with D unclear. This sequence was found in a man aged 50 or older with Graves' hyperthyroidism. The source material was blood. CDR3 in amino acids: CASGGRKNEKLFF. Written as DNA, the CDR3 is TGTGCCAGCGGCGGACGGAAGAATGAAAAACTGTTTTTT.